The 22 T cell receptor beta chains presented below share a single source sample, sequenced in a study of cytomegalovirus exposure and HLA in healthy donors. With 60 Vbeta and 13 Jbeta primers, the PCR was carried out. Profiling relied on immunoSEQ multiplex PCR, and the TCRdb table lists in-frame clones only, not all of them. The sample contains about 180,000 clones, roughly 75% of which appear only once. The sample was PBMCs. These receptors were collected from a man aged 40-55 years in good health and CMV-seronegative.

The chain is built from TRBV27 and TRBJ1-6; no clear D gene. From germline, CDR1 is MNHEY and CDR2 SMNVEV (reference sequence). The CDR3 consists of 17 residues. Trimming pared 0 bases from V and 6 bases from J, leaving 15 bases between. The CDR3 reads CASSLSIGRVGNSPLHF. The CDR3 nucleotides read TGTGCCAGCAGTTTATCGATCGGGAGGGTGGGTAATTCACCCCTCCACTTT.

The rearrangement links TRBV5-1 to TRBJ1-4, with TRBD1 as a possible D gene (5 bases). V gave up 0 bases and J gave up 1 base, with 13 bases separating them. CDR3 length: 17 amino acids. CDR1 and CDR2 (germline): SGHRS, YFSETQ. CDR3 protein: CASSLAAAGKTNEKLFF. The CDR3 coding sequence is TGCGCCAGCAGCTTGGCCGCGGCAGGGAAAACTAATGAAAAACTGTTTTTT.

Many counts were recorded for this clone. The J gene is TRBJ1-6, the V gene TRBV2, with TRBD1 matching 10 bases. With V trimmed by 5 bases and J by 7 bases, 2 bases remained unmatched. Per the germline V gene, CDR1 is SNHLY and CDR2 is FYNNEI. The CDR3 length is 14 residues. The CDR3 protein is CASSRTGGNSPLHF. The CDR3 DNA reads as TGTGCCAGCAGTCGGACAGGGGGAAATTCACCCCTCCACTTT.

The chain uses TRBV6-5 and TRBJ1-6, with D maybe TRBD1 (5 bases). Germline V gene data show CDR1 as MNHEY and CDR2 as SVGAGI. V was cut by 0 bases and J by 2 bases, with 8 bases left in between. The CDR3 is 16 amino acids. This CDR3 reads CASSYSQDTYNSPLHF. In nucleotides, the CDR3 is TGTGCCAGCAGTTACTCGCAGGACACCTATAATTCACCCCTCCACTTT.

In nucleotides, the CDR3 is TGTGCCAGTAGTATCGCACTAGCGGGGAGCTCCTACAATGAGCAGTTCTTC. Protein product: CASSIALAGSSYNEQFF. V is TRBV19 and J is TRBJ2-1, with 10 positions matching TRBD2. The CDR3 covers 17 residues. The germline CDR1 and CDR2 sequences are LNHDA and SQIVND (reference sequence). V shed 3 bases, J shed 0 bases, and the junction held 5 bases outside the gene matches.

As concerns this clone: Within the sample, other DNA sequences also encode this same CDR3. The rearrangement joins TRBV5-1 to TRBJ2-5; TRBD1 matches at 9 bases. This CDR3 spans 14 amino acids. The V segment lost 4 bases and the J segment 5 bases; nucleotides outside the gene matches: 6. The germline V gene encodes CDR1 SGHRS and CDR2 YFSETQ. The CDR3 is CASSPGQGRETQYF. The CDR3 region has the DNA TGCGCCAGCAGCCCGGGACAGGGTCGGGAGACCCAGTACTTC.

V is TRBV7-9 and J is TRBJ2-2; D unresolved. V lost 1 base, J lost 1 base, and 10 bases lay in between. The germline V gene has CDR1 SEHNR and CDR2 FQNEAQ (reference sequence). The CDR3 consists of 16 residues. The CDR3 protein is CASSLGGRRNTGELFF. The CDR3, as DNA: TGTGCCAGCAGCTTAGGTGGCCGCCGGAACACCGGGGAGCTGTTTTTT.

This clone was counted between two and nine times. The chain links TRBV11-3 to TRBJ2-2; perhaps TRBD1 as D (5 bases). The CDR3 spans 16 residues. The germline V gene has CDR1 SGHNT and CDR2 YENEEA. V lost 6 bases to trimming and J lost 5 bases, with 19 bases between them. The CDR3 DNA is TGTGCCAGCAGTACCCCAACAGGCTTAAGTACCGGGGAGCTGTTTTTT. Protein sequence: CASSTPTGLSTGELFF. The full variable domain, completed using reference TRBV11-3 and TRBJ2-2, is EAGVVQSPRYKIIEKKQPVAFWCNPISGHNTLYWYLQNLGQGPELLIRYENEEAVDDSQLPKDRFSAERLKGVDSTLKIQPAELGDSAVYLCASSTPTGLSTGELFFGEGSRLTVL.

This rearrangement joins TRBV28 to TRBJ1-2; D is possibly TRBD1 (6 bases). Per the germline V gene, CDR1 is MDHEN and CDR2 is SYDVKM. The CDR3 consists of 13 residues. V lost 6 bases and J 5 bases, leaving 13 bases between the germline ends. The CDR3 protein is CASRSGVPYGYTF. The CDR3, as DNA: TGTGCCAGCAGATCAGGGGTTCCTTATGGCTACACCTTC.

CDR3 sequence (DNA): TGTGCCAGCAGCAAACTGGAAAGCGGGGGGCTTTACAATGAGCAGTTCTTC. Protein sequence: CASSKLESGGLYNEQFF. The chain combines TRBV21-1 with TRBJ2-1; the table's D gene call, TRBD2, was not cross checked with the DNA. TRBV21-1 is reported as a pseudogene. The CDR3 is made up of 17 amino acids.

The genes are TRBV12-5 and TRBJ2-2; 10 nucleotides line up with TRBD1. Germline V gene data show CDR1 as LGHNT and CDR2 as FRNRAP. This CDR3 is 16 amino acids long. Unmatched junction bases numbered 4, after V lost 1 base and J lost 5 bases. The CDR3 nucleotides are TGTGCTAGTGGTTTGGGACAGGGGGCACGAACCGGGGAGCTGTTTTTT. Translation: CASGLGQGARTGELFF.

This sequence joins TRBV19 and TRBJ2-1; TRBD2 matches 8 bases. This CDR3 has 15 amino acids. Germline lookup yields CDR1 LNHDA and CDR2 SQIVND (reference sequence). The trim removed 5 bases at V and 5 bases at J, leaving 8 bases unmatched. The CDR3 DNA reads TGTGCCAGTAGTCCTCTCGCGGGGGGTAACAATGAGCAGTTCTTC. Encoded protein: CASSPLAGGNNEQFF.

J is TRBJ1-4 and V is TRBV6-1; 8 nucleotides agree with TRBD1. CDR3 size: 13 residues. V lost 7 bases, J lost 10 bases, and 8 bases stayed unmatched. Germline values: CDR1 MNHNS, CDR2 SASEGT. The CDR3 protein is CASKGQGTTKLFF. In DNA, the CDR3 is TGTGCCAGCAAAGGACAGGGTACTACAAAACTGTTTTTT.

The chain carries TRBV5-1 and TRBJ1-1, with TRBD1 matching 7 bases. The germline V gene has CDR1 SGHRS and CDR2 YFSETQ. The ends lost 4 bases at V and 2 bases at J; junction bases unmatched: 5. The CDR3 covers 14 residues. CDR3 nucleotide sequence: TGCGCCAGCAGCGGCGGGACAGTTAACACTGAAGCTTTCTTT. It specifies CASSGGTVNTEAFF.

The genes are TRBV7-2 and TRBJ2-3, with a weak D call TRBD1 (5 bases). CDR1 and CDR2 from the germline V gene are SGHTA and FQGNSA. V lost 5 bases and J lost 2, with 8 bases in between. The CDR3 is 13 amino acids. The CDR3 region has the DNA TGTGCCAGCAGCCCGACAGTCACAGATACGCAGTATTTT. It codes for CASSPTVTDTQYF.

The CDR3 DNA is TGTGCCAGCAGCTTACAGGGTTCAGTCATTCAGTACTTC. Amino acids: CASSLQGSVIQYF. The chain carries TRBV7-2 and TRBJ2-4, with a possible D match to TRBD1 (5 bases). This CDR3 spans 13 amino acids. Germline V gene data show CDR1 as SGHTA and CDR2 as FQGNSA. Trimming removed 2 bases from V and 9 bases from J, with 11 bases in between.

The rearrangement joins TRBV9 to TRBJ1-4; D unresolved. CDR3 length: 15 residues. Germline V CDR1 and CDR2: SGDLS, YYNGEE. Trimming took 4 bases from V and 2 from J, leaving 12 bases between them. CDR3 DNA: TGTGCCAGCAGCCCCCGGGTCCGGACTAATGAAAAACTGTTTTTT. Amino acids: CASSPRVRTNEKLFF.

The count of this clone is one. J is TRBJ2-7 and V is TRBV15, with 7 bases identical to TRBD1. The CDR3 runs 16 residues. The J segment lost 2 bases and the V segment lost 3 bases, leaving 10 bases of the junction unmatched. The germline CDR1 and CDR2 sequences are LNHNV and YYDKDF (reference sequence). As DNA, the CDR3 is TGTGCCACCAGCAGCGACGACGCCGGGACAGCCTACGAGCAGTACTTC. It yields the protein CATSSDDAGTAYEQYF.

This sequence joins TRBV9 and TRBJ1-1, with D hard to call. The germline V and J ends were trimmed by 0 bases and 3 bases, with 6 bases remaining between them. Germline V gene sequence: CDR1 SGDLS, CDR2 YYNGEE. There are 13 residues in the CDR3. As DNA, the CDR3 is TGTGCCAGCAGCGTAGTTCAGGACACTGAAGCTTTCTTT. Its protein product is CASSVVQDTEAFF.

V is TRBV4-1 and J is TRBJ1-1; D is possibly TRBD1 (6 bases). Trimming left V 1 base short and J 1 base short, with 19 bases between. The germline V gene has CDR1 MGHRA and CDR2 YSYEKL. The CDR3 loop spans 18 amino acids. The CDR3 reads CASSQATVRPGQNTEAFF. The CDR3 DNA sequence: TGCGCCAGCAGCCAAGCCACAGTCCGGCCGGGACAGAACACTGAAGCTTTCTTT.

V usage is TRBV7-2 and J usage is TRBJ1-4, with D tentatively TRBD1 (6 bases). The V gene lost 7 bases and the J gene lost 5 bases, with 20 bases spanning the gap. Looked up from germline, CDR1 is SGHTA and CDR2 is FQGNSA. CDR3 size: 16 residues. In DNA form, the CDR3 reads TGTGCCAGCACCGAAGGGAGGGGCGGGACAAATGAAAAACTGTTTTTT. It encodes CASTEGRGGTNEKLFF.

This chain connects TRBV19 to TRBJ2-7, with TRBD1 identical over 8 bases. The CDR3 runs to 16 residues. V shed 4 bases, J shed 1 base, and the junction held 9 bases outside the gene matches. The germline gives CDR1 LNHDA, CDR2 SQIVND (reference sequence). The CDR3 sequence is CASSTPTGAISYEQYF. CDR3 DNA sequence: TGTGCCAGTAGTACTCCGACAGGGGCGATTTCCTACGAGCAGTACTTC.